The sequence of this T cell receptor beta chain was determined in a study of cytomegalovirus exposure and HLA in healthy donors. Overall study results and limits: Highest at DRB1 and lowest at HLA-C, TCR association rates differed among HLA loci in a later analysis.

To note about this clone: Its antigen is undetermined.

Germline CDR1 and CDR2: SGHTA and FQGTGA. With V trimmed by 6 bases and J by 2 bases, 5 bases remained unmatched. This CDR3 comprises 15 residues. The primer mix had 60 Vbeta and 13 Jbeta primers. Produced via immunoSEQ multiplex PCR; TCRdb's table is partial and in-frame only. In the table there are 100,000 to 150,000 clones, 81% of which are singletons. The sequencing input was PBMCs. This rearrangement joins TRBV7-3 to TRBJ2-3, with 10 positions matching TRBD1. The receptor was derived from a middle-aged woman in good health and CMV-seronegative. CDR3 sequence reads: CASSRTGGDTDTQYF. In DNA form, the CDR3 reads TGTGCCAGCAGTCGGACAGGGGGTGACACAGATACGCAGTATTTT.